The sequence of this T cell receptor beta chain was determined in a study of post-analysis software for immune sequencing data. Study overall: Patients had relapsing-remitting, secondary progressive or progressive-relapsing multiple sclerosis; some lacked subtype. Study-level results: Among multiple sclerosis patients, normalized Chao1 diversity was significantly below that of controls. Comparison of patients with controls showed about 5 TRBV segments more frequent in patients, TRBV5-6, TRBV5-1 and TRBV20-1 among them.

Worth noting for this clonotype: Its antigen is undetermined.

Per the germline V gene, CDR1 is SGHRS and CDR2 is YFSETQ. CDR3 size: 18 residues. Trimming took 1 base from V and 9 from J; bases not matched to a gene: 18. Sequencing libraries made from TCR beta cDNA carried unique molecular identifiers. Once roughly 0.85 to 11 million T cells were used, some 500,000 cDNA molecules resulted. TCRdb used MiXCR to reprocess the PCR reads, holding one entry per CDR3 protein. Here the sample spans 650,000 to 850,000 distinct CDR3 sequences, around 42% being singletons. The receptor was derived from a girl aged 5 to 17 with multiple sclerosis. The material sequenced was blood. The chain uses TRBV5-1 and TRBJ2-1, with TRBD2 matching 8 bases. CDR3 loop: CASSLPLTGGSGKGEQFF. CDR3 in DNA: TGCGCCAGCAGCTTGCCGCTTACCGGTGGTAGCGGGAAGGGTGAGCAGTTCTTC.